One sample yielded the 29 T cell receptor beta chains listed below, sequenced in a study of blood T cell repertoires in COVID-19. Sequencing was performed with immunoSEQ multiplex PCR; in TCRdb, only in-frame clones are kept and a portion is missing. The sample lists hundreds of thousands of clones, about 88% seen once, with roughly a tenth in the top ten. The sequencing sample was made of PBMCs or T cells enriched from blood (not recorded which). These receptors all come from a woman in her forties who had recovered from COVID-19.

A word on this clone: The junction departs from the called germline gene at one end, perhaps through a read error. V is TRBV5-1 and J is TRBJ2-7; 10 bases are a match to TRBD1. The CDR3 is made up of 16 amino acids. CDR1 SGHRS and CDR2 YFSETQ come from the germline V gene. In nucleotides, the CDR3 is TGCGCCAGCAGCTCGGGCCGGGACAGGGGTATTGGGGCTTCTAACTTC. Translated: CASSSGRDRGIGASNF.

This clone appeared a single time. The V and J genes are TRBV6-5 and TRBJ2-2, with TRBD1 as a possible D gene (6 bases). Between the trimmed V and J ends, which lost 10 bases and 4 bases, there was a span of 16 bases. The CDR3 runs 14 residues. CDR1 is MNHEY, CDR2 SVGAGI, per germline. CDR3 nucleotide sequence: TGTGCCACCCTCGCAGGGGTGGGCACCGGGGAGCTGTTTTTT. Protein product: CATLAGVGTGELFF.

In its sample, this clone was seen once. V and J are TRBV23-1 and TRBJ2-1; 8 bases line up with TRBD2. TRBV23-1 is an ORF; its function is uncertain. The ends lost 3 bases at V and 0 bases at J; junction bases unmatched: 13. This CDR3 spans 19 amino acids. The CDR3 is CASSHRRGRRGVSYNEQFF. For the CDR3, the DNA is TGCGCCAGCAGTCACCGCAGGGGACGGCGGGGGGTCTCCTACAATGAGCAGTTCTTC.

This clone has a single count. The chain recombines TRBV7-9 with TRBJ1-2; TRBD1 is a possible D gene (5 bases). The CDR3 runs to 16 residues. V was shortened by 3 bases and J by 1 base, with 15 bases between the two germline ends. Germline lookup yields CDR1 SEHNR and CDR2 FQNEAQ (reference sequence). The CDR3 nucleotides read TGTGCCAGCAGCTTTTGGACACAAATTCTTAACTATGGCTACACCTTC. Amino acids: CASSFWTQILNYGYTF.

This chain joins TRBV11-2 and TRBJ2-7; TRBD2 might be the D (5 bases). The CDR3 covers 13 residues. Trimming stripped 4 bases from V and 3 bases from J, with 10 bases between. Germline V gives CDR1 SGHAT, CDR2 FQNNGV. The CDR3 spells CASSSPGYYEQYF. As DNA, the CDR3 is TGTGCCAGCAGCTCCCCGGGGTACTACGAGCAGTACTTC.

J is TRBJ1-6 and V is TRBV19, with TRBD1 matching 7 bases. Germline V CDR1 and CDR2: LNHDA, SQIVND (reference sequence). The CDR3 contains 14 residues. V lost 8 bases to trimming and J lost 5 bases; unmatched junction nucleotides: 6. CDR3 bases: TGTGCCAGTGCGACAGGGCGGAATAATTCACCCCTCCACTTT. It is translated as CASATGRNNSPLHF.

As for this clone: One junction end disagrees with the germline gene, perhaps due to a read error. The V call is TRBV7-3, the J call TRBJ2-1; 7 nucleotides match TRBD2. CDR1 SGHTA and CDR2 FQGTGA come from the germline V gene. This CDR3 region has 12 residues. CDR3: CASSLTAGTTIF. In nucleotides, the CDR3 is TGTGCCAGCAGCTTAACAGCGGGGACCACAATCTTC.

J is TRBJ1-2 and V is TRBV28, with 9 nucleotides matching TRBD1. Losses at the gene ends were 7 bases for V and 4 bases for J; bases not matched to a gene: 13. CDR1 and CDR2 (germline): MDHEN, SYDVKM. CDR3 length equals 16 residues. The CDR3 loop is CASTGGVDRGTYGYTF. CDR3 DNA sequence: TGTGCCAGCACGGGCGGGGTGGACAGGGGAACCTATGGCTACACCTTC.

The chain has TRBV2 and TRBJ2-7, with D maybe TRBD2 (6 bases). Between the trimmed V and J ends, which lost 8 bases and 4 bases, there was a span of 18 bases. Germline lookup yields CDR1 SNHLY and CDR2 FYNNEI. CDR3 size: 14 residues. The chain's CDR3 is CASGESPGTYEQYF. DNA for the CDR3: TGTGCCAGCGGGGAGAGTCCTGGGACTTACGAGCAGTACTTC.

The chain uses TRBV7-8 and TRBJ1-1, with D maybe TRBD1 (5 bases). This CDR3 spans 19 amino acids. Trimming stripped 1 base from V and 5 bases from J, with 26 bases between. Germline assignment: CDR1 SGHVS and CDR2 FQNEAQ. The CDR3 reads CASSLVSLGMQGRDTEAFF. CDR3 nucleotide sequence: TGTGCCAGCAGCTTAGTCTCTCTGGGGATGCAGGGCCGTGATACTGAAGCTTTCTTT.

The chain carries TRBV5-1 and TRBJ1-5; TRBD1 matches 9 bases. V was pared by 0 bases and J by 4 bases, with 8 bases of the junction left unmatched. This CDR3 has 17 residues. Per germline, CDR1 SGHRS and CDR2 YFSETQ. CDR3 region: CASSLEPGTGKNQPQHF. In DNA, the CDR3 is TGCGCCAGCAGCTTGGAGCCGGGGACAGGGAAAAATCAGCCCCAGCATTTT.

The chain joins TRBV6-5 to TRBJ1-2, with D possibly being TRBD1 (6 bases). The V and J ends lost 6 bases and 4 bases respectively, with 9 bases between them. CDR1 and CDR2 (germline): MNHEY, SVGAGI. The CDR3 consists of 12 residues. CDR3 amino acids: CASRTGAYGYTF. The CDR3 DNA reads as TGTGCCAGCAGGACAGGCGCCTATGGCTACACCTTC.

The CDR3 here is CSVAGLPSYEQYF. CDR3 nucleotides: TGCAGCGTAGCCGGACTTCCTTCCTACGAGCAGTACTTC. The V call is TRBV29-1, the J call TRBJ2-7; tentatively, D is TRBD2 (5 bases). With 6 bases removed from V and 1 base from J, the gap between germline ends came to 13 bases. Germline-derived CDR1 and CDR2 are SQVTM and ANQGSEA. There are 13 residues in the CDR3.

The chain couples TRBV5-3 to TRBJ1-6; 7 bases map to TRBD1. TRBV5-3 is marked as an open reading frame, function uncertain. This CDR3 has 15 residues. The V and J ends lost 1 base and 6 bases, in that order; junction bases with no gene match: 4. The DNA for the CDR3 is TGTGCCAGAAGCTTGCGGGACAGACTTAATTCACCCCTCCACTTT. Its protein is CARSLRDRLNSPLHF.

The chain recombines TRBV15 with TRBJ2-1, with D unclear. Germline assignment: CDR1 LNHNV and CDR2 YYDKDF (reference sequence). CDR3 length: 14 residues. V was clipped by 4 bases and J by 4 bases, with 11 bases between them. This CDR3 is CATSKASVYNEQFF. DNA of the CDR3: TGTGCCACCAGCAAAGCCAGCGTGTACAATGAGCAGTTCTTC.

The gene calls are TRBV13 and TRBJ2-7, with 7 bases that match TRBD2. This CDR3 comprises 13 residues. V lost 2 bases and J lost 3; bases outside the gene matches: 1. Germline CDR1 is PRHDT and CDR2 is FYEKMQ (reference sequence). The CDR3 sequence: CASSLRGDYEQYF. The DNA of the CDR3 is TGTGCCAGCAGCTTACGGGGGGACTACGAGCAGTACTTC.

This clone is a singleton in its sample. The chain has TRBV4-3 and TRBJ1-5, with D possibly TRBD1 on 6 matching bases. The V gene's germline CDR1 is LGHNA and CDR2 YSLEER. The CDR3 runs to 13 residues. With 3 bases removed from V and 7 bases from J, the gap between germline ends came to 10 bases. The chain's CDR3 is CASSQYRGQPQHF. CDR3 DNA: TGCGCCAGCAGCCAGTATAGGGGGCAGCCCCAGCATTTT.

The rearrangement joins TRBV19 to TRBJ2-1; the match to TRBD1 covers 10 bases. This CDR3 has 13 residues. The V gene's germline CDR1 is LNHDA and CDR2 SQIVND (reference sequence). V lost 4 bases and J lost 9; bases outside the gene matches: 3. CDR3 protein: CASSTTGGGEQFF. The CDR3, as DNA: TGTGCCAGTAGTACGACAGGGGGCGGTGAGCAGTTCTTC. Full variable domain (rest looked up from reference TRBV19 and TRBJ2-1): DGGITQSPKYLFRKEGQNVTLSCEQNLNHDAMYWYRQDPGQGLRLIYYSQIVNDFQKGDIAEGYSVSREKKESFPLTVTSAQKNPTAFYLCASSTTGGGEQFFGPGTRLTVL.

The chain recombines TRBV18 with TRBJ1-2; unclear D gene. Germline-derived CDR1 and CDR2 are KGHSH and LQKENI. CDR3 length equals 13 residues. V lost 3 bases and J 1 base, leaving 6 bases between the germline ends. CDR3 sequence reads: CASSPDFNYGYTF. The CDR3 bases are TGTGCCAGCTCACCGGACTTTAACTATGGCTACACCTTC.

The chain's CDR3 is CASSFRGGQGPGGTEAFF. The CDR3 DNA reads TGTGCCAGCAGCTTCCGGGGGGGACAGGGTCCGGGCGGCACTGAAGCTTTCTTT. The chain uses TRBV9 and TRBJ1-1; 9 nucleotides agree with TRBD1. The germline CDR1 and CDR2 sequences are SGDLS and YYNGEE. J lost 4 bases, V lost 4 bases, and 17 bases had no gene match. This CDR3 is 18 amino acids long.

The chain carries TRBV21-1 and TRBJ1-6; the table's TRBD1 call for D was not verified on the DNA. TRBV21-1 is a pseudogene. The CDR3 has 15 amino acids. The CDR3 nucleotides read TGTGCCAGCAGCAAATATCAGGGTACGGCTTCACCCCTCCACTTT. Amino acids: CASSKYQGTASPLHF.

This clone has more than one count but fewer than ten. The sample has other DNA sequences that encode this CDR3 too. This chain connects TRBV9 to TRBJ2-1; D possibly corresponds to TRBD2 (6 bases). Trimming removed 5 bases at V and 4 bases at J, with 13 bases between. This CDR3 region has 14 residues. The germline CDR1 and CDR2 sequences are SGDLS and YYNGEE. The CDR3: CASSGGLAYNEQFF. DNA for the CDR3: TGTGCCAGCAGTGGGGGACTCGCGTACAATGAGCAGTTCTTC. The variable domain in full, with the rest retrieved from reference TRBV9 and TRBJ2-1, is DSGVTQTPKHLITATGQRVTLRCSPRSGDLSVYWYQQSLDQGLQFLIQYYNGEERAKGNILERFSAQQFPDLHSELNLSSLELGDSALYFCASSGGLAYNEQFFGPGTRLTVL.

This clone has a single count. The rearrangement uses TRBV29-1 and TRBJ2-2, with TRBD2 as a possible D gene (5 bases). The CDR3 is made up of 13 amino acids. Germline lookup yields CDR1 SQVTM and CDR2 ANQGSEA. V lost 7 bases to trimming and J lost 3 bases, with 12 bases between them. The CDR3 reads CSGGLADTGELFF. The DNA of the CDR3 is TGCAGCGGAGGGTTGGCGGACACCGGGGAGCTGTTTTTT.

The rearrangement uses TRBV30 and TRBJ1-1; D unresolved. CDR3 length: 14 amino acids. In germline, CDR1 is GTSNPN, CDR2 SVGIG (reference sequence). V gave up 5 bases and J gave up 1 base, with 14 bases separating them. CDR3: CAWAKNLENTEAFF. As DNA, the CDR3 is TGTGCCTGGGCTAAAAACTTAGAGAACACTGAAGCTTTCTTT.

This clone was counted only a few times. This chain links TRBV19 with TRBJ1-2, with D perhaps matching TRBD1 (5 bases). V gave up 7 bases and J gave up 0 bases, with 15 bases separating them. Germline CDR1 and CDR2: LNHDA and SQIVND (reference sequence). This CDR3 contains 15 residues. The CDR3 reads CASNPNWGANYGYTF. CDR3 nucleotide sequence: TGTGCCAGTAACCCCAATTGGGGCGCTAACTATGGCTACACCTTC.

This clone was detected only once. The genes are TRBV19 and TRBJ1-1, with 7 bases that match TRBD1. J lost 7 bases, V lost 5 bases, and 7 bases had no gene match. Germline values: CDR1 LNHDA, CDR2 SQIVND (reference sequence). This CDR3 spans 13 amino acids. This chain's CDR3 is CASSLLQGIEAFF. The CDR3 DNA is TGTGCCAGTAGTCTTCTACAGGGGATTGAAGCTTTCTTT.

J is TRBJ1-1 and V is TRBV5-1, with D possibly matching TRBD1 (6 bases). The CDR3 extends over 15 amino acids. V was trimmed by 0 bases and J by 1 base, leaving 10 bases between them. Looked up from germline, CDR1 is SGHRS and CDR2 is YFSETQ. The CDR3 spells CASSLGGGANTEAFF. The CDR3 DNA sequence: TGCGCCAGCAGCTTGGGTGGGGGGGCGAACACTGAAGCTTTCTTT.

The V gene is TRBV28, the J gene TRBJ2-6; the D gene is possibly TRBD1 (6 bases). The germline V and J ends were trimmed by 3 bases and 2 bases, with 11 bases remaining between them. Germline V lookup: CDR1 MDHEN, CDR2 SYDVKM. CDR3 size: 16 residues. In nucleotides, the CDR3 is TGTGCCAGCAGTTTCCAGGGGCGAGCTGGGGCCAACGTCCTGACTTTC. As protein: CASSFQGRAGANVLTF.

The J gene is TRBJ2-1, the V gene TRBV9; D gene uncertain. The V end was cut by 4 bases, the J end by 4 bases, with 12 bases between. CDR3 length equals 14 residues. CDR1 SGDLS and CDR2 YYNGEE come from the germline V gene. The CDR3 DNA reads TGTGCCAGCAGCAAGCCGACTGGATACAATGAGCAGTTCTTC. Residues: CASSKPTGYNEQFF.